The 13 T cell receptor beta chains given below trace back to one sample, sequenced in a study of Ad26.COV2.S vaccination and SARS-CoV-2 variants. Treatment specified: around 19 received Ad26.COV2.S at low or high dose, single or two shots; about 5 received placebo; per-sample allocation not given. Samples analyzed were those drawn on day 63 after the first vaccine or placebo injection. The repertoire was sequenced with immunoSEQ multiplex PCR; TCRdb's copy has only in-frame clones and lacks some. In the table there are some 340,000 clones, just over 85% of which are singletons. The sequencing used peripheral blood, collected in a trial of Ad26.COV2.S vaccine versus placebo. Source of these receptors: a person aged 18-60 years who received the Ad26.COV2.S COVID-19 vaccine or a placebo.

CDR3 coding DNA: TGTGCCAGCAGTATGGGACAGTCGTACGAGCAGTACTTC. It codes for CASSMGQSYEQYF. The chain combines TRBV27 with TRBJ2-7; 7 positions match TRBD1. V lost 5 bases to trimming and J lost 4 bases; unmatched junction nucleotides: 5. Germline loops: CDR1 MNHEY, CDR2 SMNVEV (reference sequence). The CDR3 has 13 amino acids.

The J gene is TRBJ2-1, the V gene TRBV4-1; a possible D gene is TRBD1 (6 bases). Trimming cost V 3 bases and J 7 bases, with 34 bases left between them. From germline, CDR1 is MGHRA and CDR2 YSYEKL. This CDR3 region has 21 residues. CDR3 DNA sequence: TGCGCCAGCAGCCACGTCCCGATATTTTTGAACAGGGCTTCTGGATTAAATGAGCAGTTCTTC. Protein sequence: CASSHVPIFLNRASGLNEQFF.

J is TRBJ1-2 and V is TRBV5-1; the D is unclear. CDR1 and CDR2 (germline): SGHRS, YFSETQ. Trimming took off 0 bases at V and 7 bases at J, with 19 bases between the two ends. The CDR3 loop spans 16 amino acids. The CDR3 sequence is CASSLAELRGLGGYTF. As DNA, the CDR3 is TGCGCCAGCAGCTTGGCCGAATTAAGAGGACTTGGTGGCTACACCTTC.

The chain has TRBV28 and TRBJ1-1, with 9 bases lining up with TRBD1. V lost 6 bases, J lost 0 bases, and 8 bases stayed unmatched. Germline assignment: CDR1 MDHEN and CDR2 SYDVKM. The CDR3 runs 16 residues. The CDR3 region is CASSSGGQGLNTEAFF. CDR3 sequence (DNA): TGTGCCAGCAGCTCAGGGGGACAGGGTCTGAACACTGAAGCTTTCTTT.

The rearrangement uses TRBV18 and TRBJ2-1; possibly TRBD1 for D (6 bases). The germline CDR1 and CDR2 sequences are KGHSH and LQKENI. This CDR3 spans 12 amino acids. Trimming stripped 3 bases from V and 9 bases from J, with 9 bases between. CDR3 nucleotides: TGTGCCAGCTCACCTACAGGGTTTGAGCAGTTCTTC. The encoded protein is CASSPTGFEQFF.

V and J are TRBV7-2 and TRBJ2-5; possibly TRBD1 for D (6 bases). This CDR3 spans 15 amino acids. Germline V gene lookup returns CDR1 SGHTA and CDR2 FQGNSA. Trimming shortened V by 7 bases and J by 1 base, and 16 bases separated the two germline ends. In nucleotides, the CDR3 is TGTGCCAGCATCTCGACAGGCCGCCCCCAAGAGACCCAGTACTTC. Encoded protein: CASISTGRPQETQYF.

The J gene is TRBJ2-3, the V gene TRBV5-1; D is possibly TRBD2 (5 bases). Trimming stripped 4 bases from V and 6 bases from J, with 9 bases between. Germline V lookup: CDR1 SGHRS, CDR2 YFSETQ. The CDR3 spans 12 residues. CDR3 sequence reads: CASSRLADTQYF. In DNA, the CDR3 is TGCGCCAGCAGCCGTTTAGCGGATACGCAGTATTTT.

The CDR3 loop reads CASSSLKVNTEAFF. The CDR3 bases are TGTGCCAGCAGCTCACTTAAGGTGAACACTGAAGCTTTCTTT. The V gene is TRBV7-9, the J gene TRBJ1-1; D is ambiguous. This CDR3 is built from 14 residues. Germline V CDR1 and CDR2: SEHNR, FQNEAQ (reference sequence). The ends were cut back, 4 bases at V and 0 bases at J, with 9 bases in the middle.

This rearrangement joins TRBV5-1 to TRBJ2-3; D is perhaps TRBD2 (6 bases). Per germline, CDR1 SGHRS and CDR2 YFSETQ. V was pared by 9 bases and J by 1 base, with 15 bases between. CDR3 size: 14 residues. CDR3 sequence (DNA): TGCGCCACCACGTCGGGGGACCGCACAGATACGCAGTATTTT. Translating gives CATTSGDRTDTQYF. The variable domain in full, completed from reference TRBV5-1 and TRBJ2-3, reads KAGVTQTPRYLIKTRGQQVTLSCSPISGHRSVSWYQQTPGQGLQFLFEYFSETQRNKGNFPGRFSGRQFSNSRSEMNVSTLELGDSALYLCATTSGDRTDTQYFGPGTRLTVL.

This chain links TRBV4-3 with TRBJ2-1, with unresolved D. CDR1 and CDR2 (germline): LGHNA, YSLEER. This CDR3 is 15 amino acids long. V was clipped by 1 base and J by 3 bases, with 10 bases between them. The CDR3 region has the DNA TGCGCCAGCAGCCAAGGCCAGTTCTTCTACAATGAGCAGTTCTTC. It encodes CASSQGQFFYNEQFF.

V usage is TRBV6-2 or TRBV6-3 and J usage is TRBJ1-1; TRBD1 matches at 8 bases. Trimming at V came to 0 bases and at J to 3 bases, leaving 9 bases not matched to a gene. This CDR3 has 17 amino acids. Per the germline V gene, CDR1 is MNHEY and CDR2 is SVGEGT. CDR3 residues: CASSYSTGEIVDTEAFF. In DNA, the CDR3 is TGTGCCAGCAGTTACTCGACAGGGGAGATAGTCGACACTGAAGCTTTCTTT.

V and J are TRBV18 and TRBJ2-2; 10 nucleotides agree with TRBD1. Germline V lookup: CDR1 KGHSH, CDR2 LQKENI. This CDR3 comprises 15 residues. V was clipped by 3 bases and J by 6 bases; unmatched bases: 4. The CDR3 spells CASSPGQGTSGELFF. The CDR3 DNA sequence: TGTGCCAGCTCACCGGGACAGGGGACGTCCGGGGAGCTGTTTTTT. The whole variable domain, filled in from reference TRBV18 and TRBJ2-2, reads NAGVMQNPRHLVRRRGQEARLRCSPMKGHSHVYWYRQLPEEGLKFMVYLQKENIIDESGMPKERFSAEFPKEGPSILRIQQVVRGDSAAYFCASSPGQGTSGELFFGEGSRLTVL.

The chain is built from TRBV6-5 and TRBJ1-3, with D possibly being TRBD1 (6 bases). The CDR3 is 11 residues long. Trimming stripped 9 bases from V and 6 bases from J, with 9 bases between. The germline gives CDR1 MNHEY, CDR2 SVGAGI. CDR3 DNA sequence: TGTGCCAGTTGGACAGAAAACACCATATATTTT. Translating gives CASWTENTIYF.